Presented here are 11 T cell receptor beta chains from one specimen sequenced in a study of beta chain features in type 1 diabetes. General study points: Researchers report that Type 1 diabetes patients had moderately but significantly shorter TCRB CDR3s across all four CD4+ subsets.

Sequencing targeted expressed TCRB transcripts, as all isolated RNA had been reverse transcribed. Generated by immunoSEQ multiplex PCR, the TCRdb table keeps only in-frame clones and is missing some. The sample lists 150,000 to 200,000 clones, roughly 60% occurring once. Their target antigens are unknown. The sample was naive CD4+ T cells from blood. These receptors came from a man younger than 45 with type 1 diabetes.

V and J are TRBV18 and TRBJ2-1; the D gene is possibly TRBD1 (6 bases). Trimming shortened V by 2 bases and J by 4 bases, and 12 bases separated the two germline ends. Germline CDR1 reads KGHSH; CDR2 reads LQKENI. This CDR3 region has 15 residues. The CDR3 DNA is TGTGCCAGCTCACCATTACAGGGCGGTTACAATGAGCAGTTCTTC. It specifies CASSPLQGGYNEQFF.

J is TRBJ1-4 and V is TRBV29-1; D possibly corresponds to TRBD1 (5 bases). Trimming removed 4 bases from V and 2 bases from J, with 8 bases in between. Germline lookup yields CDR1 SQVTM and CDR2 ANQGSEA. This CDR3 has 13 residues. The CDR3 DNA is TGCAGCGTTGGTGGGGGTACTAATGAAAAACTGTTTTTT. Translation gives CSVGGGTNEKLFF.

The chain joins TRBV9 to TRBJ2-7; the match to TRBD1 covers 7 bases. Germline V CDR1 and CDR2: SGDLS, YYNGEE. The CDR3 is made up of 15 amino acids. V lost 4 bases, J lost 4 bases, and 11 bases stayed unmatched. The CDR3 bases are TGTGCCAGCAGCCCCACAGGGACAGTACGATACGAGCAGTACTTC. This sequence encodes CASSPTGTVRYEQYF.

This clone was found a few times. The chain carries TRBV28 and TRBJ2-3, with D perhaps assigned TRBD1 or TRBD2 (5 bases each). The CDR3 consists of 14 residues. Trimming cost V 3 bases and J 4 bases, with 11 bases left between them. The germline V gene encodes CDR1 MDHEN and CDR2 SYDVKM. This CDR3 reads CASSFSRGADTQYF. CDR3 DNA: TGTGCCAGCAGTTTTTCCCGGGGCGCAGATACGCAGTATTTT.

This clone was seen once. V usage is TRBV7-2 and J usage is TRBJ2-7; D may correspond to TRBD1 or TRBD2 (5 bases each). Between the trimmed V and J ends, which lost 8 bases and 0 bases, there was a span of 14 bases. CDR1 is SGHTA and CDR2 is FQGNSA in the germline V gene. There are 14 residues in the CDR3. The CDR3: CASRPGSSSYEQYF. Written as DNA, the CDR3 is TGTGCCAGCCGACCAGGGAGTAGCTCCTACGAGCAGTACTTC.

V is TRBV28 and J is TRBJ1-2; D is uncertain. CDR3 length: 14 amino acids. V dropped 5 bases and J dropped 0 bases, with 10 bases sitting between them. Looked up from germline, CDR1 is MDHEN and CDR2 is SYDVKM. This chain's CDR3 is CASSPQGSNYGYTF. The CDR3, as DNA: TGTGCCAGCAGTCCGCAAGGGTCTAACTATGGCTACACCTTC.

The chain uses TRBV27 and TRBJ2-3; D remains ambiguous. Germline CDR1 reads MNHEY; CDR2 reads SMNVEV (reference sequence). The CDR3 is 15 residues long. V gave up 3 bases and J gave up 6 bases, with 16 bases separating them. The CDR3 DNA is TGTGCCAGCAGTTTTCTCTTCCGCGCATACGATACGCAGTATTTT. Translation: CASSFLFRAYDTQYF.

The V and J genes are TRBV2 and TRBJ2-3; 8 bases are a match to TRBD1. The CDR3 runs to 17 residues. After removal of 6 bases from V and 0 bases from J, the junction contained 11 bases not matched to a gene. CDR1 and CDR2 (germline): SNHLY, FYNNEI. The CDR3 loop is CASRVGQAPASTDTQYF. The CDR3 coding sequence is TGTGCCAGCAGGGTGGGACAGGCTCCTGCTAGCACAGATACGCAGTATTTT.

CDR3 coding DNA: TGCGCCAGCAGCCGAGAAAGGGGGGCTGGGAGTACAGATACGCAGTATTTT. It is translated as CASSRERGAGSTDTQYF. This sequence joins TRBV4-3 and TRBJ2-3; D may match TRBD1 or TRBD2 (6 bases each). V lost 4 bases to trimming and J lost 3 bases, with 20 bases between them. Germline loops: CDR1 LGHNA, CDR2 YSLEER. The CDR3 has 17 amino acids.

The J gene is TRBJ2-6, the V gene TRBV10-2; 7 positions agree with TRBD2. V was pared by 7 bases and J by 4 bases, with 4 bases of the junction left unmatched. The length of the CDR3 is 14 residues. Germline V gene data show CDR1 as WSHSY and CDR2 as SAAADI. The CDR3 DNA follows: TGCGCCAGCACGCGGGGGAAAGGGGCCAACGTCCTGACTTTC. Translation: CASTRGKGANVLTF.

This clone was seen a handful of times. J is TRBJ1-6 and V is TRBV9; D perhaps matches TRBD1 (6 bases). CDR1 SGDLS and CDR2 YYNGEE come from the germline V gene. The CDR3 covers 16 residues. The ends were cut back, 4 bases at V and 4 bases at J, with 15 bases in the middle. The chain's CDR3 is CASSPEGGRYNSPLHF. The CDR3 DNA sequence: TGTGCCAGCAGCCCAGAGGGGGGACGGTATAATTCACCCCTCCACTTT.